These 15 T cell receptor beta chains originate from one sample sequenced in a study of T-cell memory formation after mild COVID-19. TCRdb used MiXCR to reprocess the 5' RACE reads, holding one entry per CDR3 protein. The sample carries approximately 480,000 distinct CDR3 sequences, 15% to 20% recorded once. Sequenced sample: PBMCs or a T cell subset sorted from them (not recorded which). These receptors were taken from an adult woman who had mild COVID-19 (a few samples of this study predate the infection). Cell type and time point are not known.

This clonotype was seen more than once but under ten times. This sequence joins TRBV10-3 and TRBJ2-7; 13 bases agree with TRBD2. Per germline, CDR1 ENHRY and CDR2 SYGVKD. CDR3 size: 19 residues. The V gene end was trimmed by 0 bases and the J gene end by 0 bases; junction bases not matched to a gene: 8. In DNA form, the CDR3 reads TGTGCCATCAGTGAGTCCCACGGACTAGCGGGAGCCATCTCCTACGAGCAGTACTTC. It translates to CAISESHGLAGAISYEQYF.

This clonotype showed up many times. The chain is built from TRBV20-1 and TRBJ2-4; 7 bases fit TRBD1. Germline CDR1 DFQATT, CDR2 SNEGSKA (reference sequence). This CDR3 is 15 amino acids long. The V segment lost 2 bases and the J segment 3 bases; nucleotides outside the gene matches: 7. CDR3 bases: TGCAGTGCTAGACCGACAGGGTCGGGCAAAAACATTCAGTACTTC. Translating gives CSARPTGSGKNIQYF.

The genes are TRBV9 and TRBJ2-3; D remains ambiguous. The V gene lost 1 base and the J gene lost 2 bases, with 17 bases spanning the gap. The CDR3 has 17 residues. Germline values: CDR1 SGDLS, CDR2 YYNGEE. The CDR3 is CASSVPPEIWDTDTQYF. As DNA, the CDR3 is TGTGCCAGCAGCGTACCCCCGGAGATCTGGGACACAGATACGCAGTATTTT. The variable domain in full, completed from reference TRBV9 and TRBJ2-3, reads DSGVTQTPKHLITATGQRVTLRCSPRSGDLSVYWYQQSLDQGLQFLIQYYNGEERAKGNILERFSAQQFPDLHSELNLSSLELGDSALYFCASSVPPEIWDTDTQYFGPGTRLTVL.

In this sample, this clonotype turned up many times. The chain joins TRBV18 to TRBJ2-7; TRBD1 might be the D (5 bases). Trimming took 2 bases from V and 0 from J, leaving 8 bases between them. The CDR3 spans 14 residues. The germline V gene encodes CDR1 KGHSH and CDR2 LQKENI. CDR3 nucleotide sequence: TGTGCCAGCTCACCAACAGGTAGCTCCTACGAGCAGTACTTC. Its protein product is CASSPTGSSYEQYF.

In this sample, this clonotype turned up a few times. This chain links TRBV4-3 with TRBJ2-3; 7 nucleotides line up with TRBD2. This CDR3 contains 22 residues. CDR1 and CDR2 (germline): LGHNA, YSLEER. The J segment lost 0 bases and the V segment lost 0 bases, leaving 21 bases of the junction unmatched. CDR3 in DNA: TGCGCCAGCAGCCAAGATATTGCGATGGGTGGGCTAGCGGTACCTAGCACAGATACGCAGTATTTT. Amino acids: CASSQDIAMGGLAVPSTDTQYF.

The chain uses TRBV12-3 or TRBV12-4 and TRBJ2-7; TRBD2 matches at 14 bases. The trim removed 6 bases at V and 0 bases at J, leaving 7 bases unmatched. The CDR3 totals 17 residues. The chain's CDR3 is CASSWTSGGLSSYEQYF. In nucleotides, the CDR3 is TGTGCCAGCAGCTGGACTAGCGGGGGGCTGAGCTCCTACGAGCAGTACTTC.

Written as DNA, the CDR3 is TGTGCCATCAGTGCTCGGGACAGGGATAATTCACCCCTCCACTTT. Residues: CAISARDRDNSPLHF. The chain recombines TRBV10-3 with TRBJ1-6; 9 nucleotides line up with TRBD1. The V segment lost 4 bases and the J segment 5 bases; nucleotides outside the gene matches: 3. The CDR3 covers 15 residues. The germline gives CDR1 ENHRY, CDR2 SYGVKD.

This clonotype was seen once. The chain links TRBV6-1 to TRBJ2-1, with 11 bases matching TRBD2. V shed 4 bases, J shed 7 bases, and the junction held 6 bases outside the gene matches. The CDR3 contains 15 residues. Germline-derived CDR1 and CDR2 are MNHNS and SASEGT. The CDR3: CASSVASGRRNEQFF. CDR3 DNA sequence: TGTGCCAGCAGTGTAGCTAGCGGGAGGCGGAATGAGCAGTTCTTC.

This CDR3 reads CASSSSGGLGETQYF. CDR3 DNA sequence: TGTGCCAGCAGCTCCAGCGGAGGCCTGGGGGAGACCCAGTACTTC. The chain combines TRBV3-1 with TRBJ2-5; perhaps TRBD2 as D (5 bases). Germline loops: CDR1 LGHDT, CDR2 YNNKEL (reference sequence). The CDR3 has 15 amino acids. Trimming pared 5 bases from V and 5 bases from J, leaving 18 bases between.

The V call is TRBV29-1, the J call TRBJ2-1, with D uncertain. The CDR3 consists of 13 residues. CDR1 and CDR2 (germline): SQVTM, ANQGSEA. V shed 7 bases and J shed 4 bases, with 14 bases lying between them. This chain's CDR3 is CSGRHGRYNEQFF. The CDR3 coding sequence is TGCAGCGGACGCCATGGCAGGTACAATGAGCAGTTCTTC.

This clonotype came up a few times. This chain joins TRBV5-4 and TRBJ1-1, with TRBD1 identical over 8 bases. Germline CDR1 reads SGHNT; CDR2 reads YYREEE (reference sequence). CDR3 length: 12 amino acids. V was pared by 4 bases and J by 10 bases, with 6 bases of the junction left unmatched. The DNA of the CDR3 is TGTGCCAGCAGCGCAGGGGGCTGGGGAGCTTTCTTT. It yields the protein CASSAGGWGAFF.

Remarks on this clonotype: A junction end diverges from the germline sequence, so it may reflect a read error. The chain uses TRBV5-1 and TRBJ2-5, with 8 bases identical to TRBD1. This CDR3 has 14 residues. CDR1 and CDR2 (germline): SGHRS, YFSETQ. The CDR3 DNA reads TGCGACAGCAGCTTTGGGGGACAGGAGAAGACCCAGTACTTC. Translating gives CDSSFGGQEKTQYF.

The chain recombines TRBV18 with TRBJ2-5, with unresolved D. The CDR3 is made up of 13 amino acids. The ends were cut back, 2 bases at V and 3 bases at J, with 7 bases in the middle. Germline V gives CDR1 KGHSH, CDR2 LQKENI. CDR3 in DNA: TGTGCCAGCTCACCAGTGGGAAAAGAGACCCAGTACTTC. It translates to CASSPVGKETQYF. Supplemented by reference TRBV18 and TRBJ2-5, the full variable domain reads NAGVMQNPRHLVRRRGQEARLRCSPMKGHSHVYWYRQLPEEGLKFMVYLQKENIIDESGMPKERFSAEFPKEGPSILRIQQVVRGDSAAYFCASSPVGKETQYFGPGTRLLVL.

This chain uses TRBV3-1 with TRBJ2-7; 8 bases fit TRBD2. The V gene end was trimmed by 6 bases and the J gene end by 6 bases; junction bases not matched to a gene: 4. Per the germline V gene, CDR1 is LGHDT and CDR2 is YNNKEL (reference sequence). The CDR3 totals 12 residues. The CDR3 here is CASRRGGGEQYF. The CDR3 DNA is TGTGCCAGCAGACGGGGGGGCGGCGAGCAGTACTTC.

The table lists this clonotype with many counts. The rearrangement uses TRBV12-3 or TRBV12-4 and TRBJ2-1; 10 bases fit TRBD2. This CDR3 contains 15 residues. Germline trimming cut 5 bases from V and 7 bases from J; bases unmatched to any gene: 8. In DNA, the CDR3 is TGTGCCAGCAGTCGCCGGACTAGCGGTTTTAATGAGCAGTTCTTC. This encodes CASSRRTSGFNEQFF.